This note documents a single TCR beta chain sequence. This clone was recorded once. Its antigen remains unidentified. No base-level quality is on record; no much larger clone is a single base apart. The CDR3 regions of human TCRbeta chains were analyzed by immunosequencing. The paper's data handling went like this. Repertoire TCRs were checked for matches against a reference library of SARS-CoV-2-specific TCRs that had been generated using the MIRA antigen-specificity platform. Breadth meant the fraction of unique TCRs that were SARS-CoV-2-associated, whereas depth meant the fraction of total T cells that were SARS-CoV-2-associated. Using the MIRA data, every spike-specific TCR was mapped to the spike region that the TCR reacted to and assigned to either a CD4 or a CD8 class. Log10-transformed breadth and depth values were compared by one-way ANOVA with Sidak's multiple comparisons tests. TCRdb obtained this table from immuneACCESS and retained in-frame rearrangements with V and J assigned. These tables miss some clones; where compared with another copy, unresolved V genes account for less than half of the shortfall, and the remainder is unexplained. V, J and clone size are taken as reported in that table, and D and trimming were inferred from the DNA itself. The sample profile shows approximately 110,000 clones; about 80% of them were found once. The ten biggest clones cover under 10% of the sample.

V and J lose 6 bases and 0 bases, and a span of 12 bases separates them. The CDR3, from cysteine to phenylalanine, totals 15 residues. Of the read, only the CDR3 DNA is kept; its 45 bases are in frame from base 1. The germline V gene sets CDR1 to MNHEY and CDR2 to SVGAGI. Sample time point, as interpreted from the label and publication: baseline before first vaccination. The vaccinee samples were drawn from two UK trials, COV001 and COV002, one of which was a single-blind randomized controlled phase 2/3 trial testing AZD1222 (ChAdOx1 nCoV-19) in healthy adults. For TCRbeta chain sequencing, PBMC samples from trial participants were taken at day 0 and at day 28 after the second dose. The entry originates in a study of T cell responses to AZD1222 COVID-19 vaccine (dated by TCRdb to about 2021). Study-wide context: Because spike-specific TCR depth and breadth did not differ between the two schedules, AZD1222 recipients who got a second dose at roughly 4 weeks were pooled with those who got a second dose at roughly 12 weeks. TCR sequencing covered some 240 trial participants: about 210 given two doses of AZD1222 and 26 given two doses of MenACWY control vaccine. Trial participants were enrolled into age subgroups of 18-55, 56-69 and 70-plus years, which contained about 150, 27 and 61 TCR-sequenced participants, respectively.

Broader findings and caveats from the paper: A significant rise in spike-specific TCR breadth and depth was observed after two AZD1222 doses relative to day 0 and relative to MenACWY recipients. Because no samples from the day 14 peak response were available, repertoires could be characterized only after the peak T cell response. CD4 TCRs associated with the vaccine covered the entire spike protein, and the dominant responses were in regions 160-218 and 743-854. Conclusions about previously exposed vaccinees are limited, since just 5 to 7 AZD1222 recipients were seropositive for SARS-CoV-2 at baseline. Reportedly, close to half of the unique spike-specific TCRs recognized epitopes lying outside the regions that are mutated in the B.1.351 and B.1.1.7 variants. Participants were mostly white British and included more females than males, and it was suggested by the authors that clonal diversity may have been underestimated. In the small 56-69-year group, the increase in depth fell short of significance, most likely because of low power.

Here the chain combines TRBV6-5 and TRBJ1-3; there is no confident call for the D gene. The clonotype comes from an adult in good health. This sample comprised peripheral blood, obtained on day 0 of AZD1222 vaccination. CDR3 sequence: CASSNAGPSGNTIYF. The DNA sequence is given as TGTGCCAGCAGCAACGCCGGGCCCTCTGGAAACACCATATATTTT.